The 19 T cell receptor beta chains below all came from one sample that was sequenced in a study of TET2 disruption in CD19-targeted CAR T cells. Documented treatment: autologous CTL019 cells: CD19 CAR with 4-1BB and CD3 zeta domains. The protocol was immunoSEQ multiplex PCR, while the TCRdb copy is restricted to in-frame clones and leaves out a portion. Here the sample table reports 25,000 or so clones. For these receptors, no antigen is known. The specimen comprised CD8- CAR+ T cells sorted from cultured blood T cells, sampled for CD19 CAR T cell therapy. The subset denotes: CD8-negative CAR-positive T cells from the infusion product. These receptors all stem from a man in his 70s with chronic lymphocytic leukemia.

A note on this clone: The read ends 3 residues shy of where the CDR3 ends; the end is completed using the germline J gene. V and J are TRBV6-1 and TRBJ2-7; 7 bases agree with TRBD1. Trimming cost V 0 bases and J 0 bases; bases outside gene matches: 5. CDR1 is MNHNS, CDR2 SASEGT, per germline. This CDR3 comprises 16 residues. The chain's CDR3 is CASSEAGAGGSYEQYF. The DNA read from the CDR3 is TGTGCCAGCAGTGAAGCCGGGGCAGGGGGCTCCTACGAG.

The chain's CDR3 is CASSSDGSGANVLFF. The part of the CDR3 DNA that was read is TGTGCCAGCAGTTCTGACGGCTCTGGGGCCAACGTA. The V call is TRBV27, the J call TRBJ1-4; a possible D gene is TRBD1 (5 bases). The observed sequence ends 3 residues before the CDR3 terminus, with the missing tail filled in from the germline J gene. Germline V gene lookup returns CDR1 MNHEY and CDR2 SMNVEV (reference sequence). This CDR3 has 15 amino acids.

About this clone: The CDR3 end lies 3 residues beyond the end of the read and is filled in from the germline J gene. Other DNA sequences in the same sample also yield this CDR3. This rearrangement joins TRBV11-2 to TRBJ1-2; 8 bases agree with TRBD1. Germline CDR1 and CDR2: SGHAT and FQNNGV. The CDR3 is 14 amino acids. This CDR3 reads CASSPQDRAGGYTF. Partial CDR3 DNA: TGTGCCAGCAGCCCGCAGGACAGGGCGGGCGGT.

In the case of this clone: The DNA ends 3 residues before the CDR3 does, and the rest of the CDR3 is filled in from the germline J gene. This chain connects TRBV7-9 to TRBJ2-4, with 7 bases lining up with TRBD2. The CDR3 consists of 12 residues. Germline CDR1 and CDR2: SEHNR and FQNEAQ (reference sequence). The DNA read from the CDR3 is TGTGCCAGCAGCAGCGGGACTCCCCCT. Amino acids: CASSSGTPP. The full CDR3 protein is CASSSGTPPQYF.

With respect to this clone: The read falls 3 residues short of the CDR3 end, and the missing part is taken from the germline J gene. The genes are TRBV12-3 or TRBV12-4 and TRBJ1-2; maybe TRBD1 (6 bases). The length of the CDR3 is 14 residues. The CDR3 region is CASSLHGGLKGYTF. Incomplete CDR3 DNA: TGTGCCAGCAGCCTTCACGGGGGGCTCAAAGGC.

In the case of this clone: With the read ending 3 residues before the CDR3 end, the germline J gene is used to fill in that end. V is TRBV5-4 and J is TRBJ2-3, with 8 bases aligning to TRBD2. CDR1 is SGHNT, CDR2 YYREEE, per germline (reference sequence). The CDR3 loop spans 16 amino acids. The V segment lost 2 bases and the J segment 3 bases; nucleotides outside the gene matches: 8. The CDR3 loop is CASSFRSPGGTDTQYF. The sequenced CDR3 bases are TGTGCCAGCAGCTTTAGGTCTCCGGGGGGGACAGATACG.

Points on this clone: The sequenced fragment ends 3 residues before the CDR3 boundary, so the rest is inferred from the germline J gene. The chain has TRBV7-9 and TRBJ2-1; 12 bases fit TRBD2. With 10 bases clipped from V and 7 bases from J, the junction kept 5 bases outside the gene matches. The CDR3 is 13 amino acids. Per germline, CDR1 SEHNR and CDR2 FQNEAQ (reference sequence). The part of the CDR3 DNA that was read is TGTGCCAAGGGACTAGCGGGTTCTAATGAG. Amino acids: CAKGLAGSNE. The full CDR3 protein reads CAKGLAGSNEQFF.

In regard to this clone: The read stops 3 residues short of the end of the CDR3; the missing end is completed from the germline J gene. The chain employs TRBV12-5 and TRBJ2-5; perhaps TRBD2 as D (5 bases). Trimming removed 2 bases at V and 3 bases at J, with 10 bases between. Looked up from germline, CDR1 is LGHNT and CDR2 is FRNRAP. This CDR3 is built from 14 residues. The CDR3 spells CASGLNPREETQYF. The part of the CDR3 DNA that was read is TGTGCTAGTGGTTTGAATCCGCGGGAAGAGACC.

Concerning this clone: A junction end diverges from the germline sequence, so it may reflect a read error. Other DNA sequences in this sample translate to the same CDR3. Partial CDR3 DNA: TGCAGCGCAGGGGGGACAGCTGGAAACACT. It specifies CSAGGTAGNT. The whole CDR3 reads CSAGGTAGNTIYF. The chain combines TRBV29-1 with TRBJ1-3; 7 bases fit TRBD1. The sequenced fragment ends 3 residues before the CDR3 boundary, so the rest is inferred from the germline J gene. CDR3 length: 13 amino acids. In germline, CDR1 is SQVTM, CDR2 ANQGSEA.

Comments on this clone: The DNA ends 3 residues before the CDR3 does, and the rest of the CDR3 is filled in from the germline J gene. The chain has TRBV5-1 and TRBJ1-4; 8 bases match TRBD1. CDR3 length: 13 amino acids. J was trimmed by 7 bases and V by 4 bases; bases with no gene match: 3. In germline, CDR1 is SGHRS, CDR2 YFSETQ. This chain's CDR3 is CASSNRGAEKLFF. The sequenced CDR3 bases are TGCGCCAGCAGCAACAGGGGGGCTGAAAAA.

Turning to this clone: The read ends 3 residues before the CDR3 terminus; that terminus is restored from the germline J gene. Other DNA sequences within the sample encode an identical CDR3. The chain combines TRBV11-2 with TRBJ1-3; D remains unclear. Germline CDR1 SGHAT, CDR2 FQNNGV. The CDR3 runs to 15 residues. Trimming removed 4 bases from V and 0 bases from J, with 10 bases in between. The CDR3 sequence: CASSSQRSSGNTIYF. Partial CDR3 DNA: TGTGCCAGCAGCTCACAGAGGAGCTCTGGAAACACC.

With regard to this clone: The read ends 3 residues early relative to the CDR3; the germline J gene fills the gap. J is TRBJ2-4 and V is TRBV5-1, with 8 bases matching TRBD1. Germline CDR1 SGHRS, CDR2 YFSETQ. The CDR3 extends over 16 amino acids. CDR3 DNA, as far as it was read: TGCGCCAGCAGCGCCGGGACAGGAGGGTACCAAGAGACT. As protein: CASSAGTGGYQET. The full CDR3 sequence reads CASSAGTGGYQETQYF. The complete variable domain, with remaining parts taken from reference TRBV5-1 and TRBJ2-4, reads KAGVTQTPRYLIKTRGQQVTLSCSPISGHRSVSWYQQTPGQGLQFLFEYFSETQRNKGNFPGRFSGRQFSNSRSEMNVSTLELGDSALYLCASSAGTGGYQETQYFGAGTRLSVL.

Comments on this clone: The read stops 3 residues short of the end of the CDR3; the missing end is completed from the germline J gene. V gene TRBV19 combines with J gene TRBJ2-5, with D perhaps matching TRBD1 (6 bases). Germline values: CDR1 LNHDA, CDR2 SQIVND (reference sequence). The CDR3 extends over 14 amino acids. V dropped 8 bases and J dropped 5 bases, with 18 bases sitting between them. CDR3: CASAQGFWGETQYF. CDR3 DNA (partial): TGTGCCAGTGCTCAGGGGTTTTGGGGGGAGACC.

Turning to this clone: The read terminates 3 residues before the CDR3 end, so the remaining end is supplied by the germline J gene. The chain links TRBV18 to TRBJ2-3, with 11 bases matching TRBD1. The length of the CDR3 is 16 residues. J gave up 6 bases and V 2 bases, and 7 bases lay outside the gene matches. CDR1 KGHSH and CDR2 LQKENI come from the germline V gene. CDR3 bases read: TGTGCCAGCTCACCATGGACAGGGGGCGGAGGGGATACG. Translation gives CASSPWTGGGGDT. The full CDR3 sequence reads CASSPWTGGGGDTQYF. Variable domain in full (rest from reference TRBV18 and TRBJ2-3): NAGVMQNPRHLVRRRGQEARLRCSPMKGHSHVYWYRQLPEEGLKFMVYLQKENIIDESGMPKERFSAEFPKEGPSILRIQQVVRGDSAAYFCASSPWTGGGGDTQYFGPGTRLTVL.

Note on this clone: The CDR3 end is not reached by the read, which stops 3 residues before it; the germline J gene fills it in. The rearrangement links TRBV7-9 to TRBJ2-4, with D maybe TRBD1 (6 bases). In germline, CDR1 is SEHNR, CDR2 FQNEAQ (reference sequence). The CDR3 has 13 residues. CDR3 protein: CASSLPQGQPQYF. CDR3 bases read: TGTGCCAGCAGCTTACCACAGGGTCAGCCT.

CDR3: CASSLGVTAHDYTF. CDR3 DNA (partial): TGTGCCAGCAGCTTAGGAGTGACAGCCCACGAC. The chain is built from TRBV5-6 and TRBJ1-2, with D possibly being TRBD1 (5 bases). Sequencing ends 3 residues short of the CDR3 end; the germline J gene provides the rest. The CDR3 spans 14 residues. The germline CDR1 and CDR2 sequences are SGHDT and YYEEEE.

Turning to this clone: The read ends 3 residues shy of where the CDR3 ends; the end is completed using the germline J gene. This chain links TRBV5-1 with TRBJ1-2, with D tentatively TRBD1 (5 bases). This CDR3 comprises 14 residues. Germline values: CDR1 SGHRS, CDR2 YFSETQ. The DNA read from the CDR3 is TGCGCCAGCAGCTTTACAGGTCCCTCCTACGAC. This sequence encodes CASSFTGPSYD. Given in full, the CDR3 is CASSFTGPSYDYTF.

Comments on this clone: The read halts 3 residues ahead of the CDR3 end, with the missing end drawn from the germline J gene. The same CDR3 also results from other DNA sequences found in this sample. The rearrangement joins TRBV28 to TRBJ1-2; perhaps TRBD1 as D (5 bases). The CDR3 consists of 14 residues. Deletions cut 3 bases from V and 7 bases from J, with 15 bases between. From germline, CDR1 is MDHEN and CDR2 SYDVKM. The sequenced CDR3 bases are TGTGCCAGCAGTTTTGGCAGGGCAAAGTTTGGC. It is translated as CASSFGRAKFG. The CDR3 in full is CASSFGRAKFGYTF.

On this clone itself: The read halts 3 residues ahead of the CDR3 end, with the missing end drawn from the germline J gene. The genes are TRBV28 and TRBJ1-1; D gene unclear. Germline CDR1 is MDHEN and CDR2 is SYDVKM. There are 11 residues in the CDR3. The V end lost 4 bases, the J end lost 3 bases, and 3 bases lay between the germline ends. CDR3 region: CASSSDTEAFF. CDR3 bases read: TGTGCCAGCAGTTCAGACACTGAA. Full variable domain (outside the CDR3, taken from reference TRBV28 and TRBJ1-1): DVKVTQSSRYLVKRTGEKVFLECVQDMDHENMFWYRQDPGLGLRLIYFSYDVKMKEKGDIPEGYSVSREKKERFSLILESASTNQTSMYLCASSSDTEAFFGQGTRLTVV.